This T cell receptor beta chain was observed in a study of blood T cell repertoires in COVID-19. Study-level information: Sources were T cells, B-cell-depleted T cells, or PBMCs; the material itself was cDNA or gDNA.

Clones were sequenced by immunoSEQ multiplex PCR, and TCRdb holds only the in-frame ones, with some missing. The sample has roughly 120,000 clones, about 92% seen once. V lost 0 bases and J lost 3, with 9 bases in between. CDR1 is SGDLS, CDR2 YYNGEE, per germline. This CDR3 spans 14 amino acids. The rearrangement links TRBV9 to TRBJ1-2; maybe TRBD1 (5 bases). The source is a man aged 55-75 years with COVID-19, enrolled during active disease. Sequencing used peripheral blood. CDR3 DNA sequence: TGTGCCAGCAGCGTAGTTGGGGACTACTATGGCTACACCTTC. It yields the protein CASSVVGDYYGYTF.